These T cell receptor beta chains were read from a single sample in a study of graft-versus-host responses after intestinal transplantation. Sequenced by immunoSEQ multiplex PCR; TCRdb stores in-frame clones only, minus some. The repertoire holds roughly 17,000 clones, with 82% as singletons. The input for sequencing was ileum tissue, taken 17 days after transplant. Receptor source: a human patient who received an intestinal transplant, so some T cells may come from the graft donor. Each CDR3 is given with its conserved first and last residue. Fields, in order: V gene, J gene, clone size, D gene, CDR3 DNA, CDR3 protein. D genes are given only for firm matches. Clone size is stated in some rows and not others, as once, few, many or a class when expanded.

TRBV27,TRBJ2-1,NA,NA,TGTGCCATCGGAAGGGGACATTGGAGCTACAATGAGCAGTTCTTC,CAIGRGHWSYNEQFF
TRBV7-2,TRBJ1-1,once,NA,TGTGCCAGCAGCATCTTCGCGGGTTTAATGAACACTGAAGCTTTCTTT,CASSIFAGLMNTEAFF
TRBV30,TRBJ2-1,once,NA,TGTGCCTGGAGTTCGACTTCTGACAATGAGCAGTTCTTC,CAWSSTSDNEQFF
TRBV6-1,TRBJ2-2,once,NA,TGTGCCAGCAGTGAATCGGCGGACACCGGGGAGCTGTTTTTT,CASSESADTGELFF
TRBV5-1,TRBJ2-7,few,NA,TGCGCCAGCAGCCCGGGGGTCCAGCGCACCTACTACAATGAGCAGTACTTC,CASSPGVQRTYYNEQYF
TRBV6-1,TRBJ1-2,NA,TRBD1,TGTGCCAGCAAGTGGGGGACAGGGAGTTTTGGCTACACCTTC,CASKWGTGSFGYTF
TRBV5-5,TRBJ1-5,few,NA,TGTGCCAGCAGCTTGGTGGGTTACAATCAGCCCCAGCATTTT,CASSLVGYNQPQHF
TRBV19,TRBJ1-1,NA,TRBD1,TGTGCCAGTAGTCCCAGACAGGGTTGGAACACTGAAGCTTTCTTT,CASSPRQGWNTEAFF
TRBV28,TRBJ1-5,few,TRBD1,TGTGCCAGCAGTCGGAATACAGGGGTCGGTAATCAGCCCCAGCATTTT,CASSRNTGVGNQPQHF
TRBV18,TRBJ2-5,NA,TRBD2,TGTGCCAGCTCACCCAGACTAGCGGGAGAGACCCAGTACTTC,CASSPRLAGETQYF
TRBV5-6,TRBJ1-4,NA,NA,TGTGCCAGCAGCTTGGGTGGAGCCGGCAATGAAAAACTGTTTTTT,CASSLGGAGNEKLFF
TRBV28,TRBJ1-2,NA,NA,TGTACCAGCAGTTTCTTGGGGGCCTGGTATGGCTACACCTTC,CTSSFLGAWYGYTF
TRBV29-1,TRBJ2-1,NA,TRBD1,TGCAGCGTTTACGTTGGACAGGGTTCTACCTACAATGAGCAGTTCTTC,CSVYVGQGSTYNEQFF
TRBV27,TRBJ2-1,once,NA,TGTGCCAGCAGTTTATTTCCGGTGAGGAGCTCCTACAATGAGCAGTTCTTC,CASSLFPVRSSYNEQFF
TRBV28,TRBJ2-3,NA,NA,TGTGCCAGCAGCATTGAGCGGACCTCTCTTCTCACAGATACGCAGTATTTT,CASSIERTSLLTDTQYF
TRBV7-8,TRBJ2-7,NA,TRBD2,TGTGCCAGCAGCTCCGGGGGGGCACGTCCCTACGAGCAGTACTTC,CASSSGGARPYEQYF
TRBV28,TRBJ2-7,NA,NA,TGTGCCAGCACCGAGTCGGGGTTCTCCTACGAGCAGTACTTC,CASTESGFSYEQYF
TRBV7-6,TRBJ1-4,NA,NA,TGTGCCAGCAGCTTAACCCGACTGGCTAATGAAAAACTGTTTTTT,CASSLTRLANEKLFF
TRBV2,TRBJ2-7,NA,TRBD2,TGTGCCAGCAGTGGCCAGGGGTGGGATGGGACTAGCGGGATTACCTACGAGCAGTACTTC,CASSGQGWDGTSGITYEQYF
TRBV30,TRBJ1-1,NA,NA,TGTGCCTGGAGGGGCGGGTATATCGCCGGAGCTTTCTTT,CAWRGGYIAGAFF
TRBV25-1,TRBJ2-2,NA,NA,TGTGCCAGCAGTGAGTACAGGGAATACGGGGAGCTGTTTTTT,CASSEYREYGELFF
TRBV27,TRBJ1-6,few,NA,TGTGCCAGCAGGTGGGGGTCTTATAATTCACCCCTCCACTTT,CASRWGSYNSPLHF
TRBV29-1,TRBJ2-2,NA,NA,TGCAGCGTCTTCGACACCGGGGAGCTGTTTTTT,CSVFDTGELFF
TRBV2,TRBJ1-6,NA,NA,TGTGCCAGCAAGGAGGGGTACTATAATTCACCCCTCCACTTT,CASKEGYYNSPLHF
TRBV19,TRBJ2-1,NA,TRBD2,TGTGCCAGTAGTATAGATATCTCCAGCGGGGCCTACAATGAGCAGTTCTTC,CASSIDISSGAYNEQFF
TRBV27,TRBJ2-2,NA,NA,TGTGCCAGCAGTTTATCCGGTCTCCCCACCGGGGAGCTGTTTTTT,CASSLSGLPTGELFF
TRBV25-1,TRBJ2-7,few,TRBD1,TGTGCCAGCACCAGCCGGACAGGGGGCTTCGAGCAGTACTTC,CASTSRTGGFEQYF
TRBV13,TRBJ2-5,NA,NA,TGTGCCAGCAGTTACAGGGAAGGACTTAGGAAGGAGTACTTC,CASSYREGLRKEYF
TRBV4-2,TRBJ2-7,NA,NA,TGTGCCAGCAGCCAATTGACAGGCGTCCAACGTAGCTCCTACGAGCAGTGCTTC,CASSQLTGVQRSSYEQCF
TRBV10-1,TRBJ2-3,NA,NA,TGCGCCAGCAGTGACTCCTCTGGCACAGATACGCAGTATTTT,CASSDSSGTDTQYF
TRBV28,TRBJ2-4,NA,TRBD2,TGTGCCAGCAGTCCGCTAAGCAGCGGGATAGTTGTCAAAAACATTCAGTACTTC,CASSPLSSGIVVKNIQYF
TRBV5-4,TRBJ2-2,once,TRBD2,TGTGCCAGCAGCTTCGTGGGACTAGCGGGAGAGTGGGGCCCCGGGGAGCTGTTTTTT,CASSFVGLAGEWGPGELFF
TRBV19,TRBJ1-3,once,NA,TGTGCCAGTAAGGGCCGCTACCTCTCTGGAAACACCATATATTTT,CASKGRYLSGNTIYF
TRBV28,TRBJ1-5,NA,TRBD1,TGTGCCAGCAGTTTCACGACAGGGTACCCGGATCAGCCCCAGCATTTT,CASSFTTGYPDQPQHF
TRBV19,TRBJ2-3,NA,NA,TGTGCCAGTAGTATGGTCCCGAGCCTACCCACAGATACGCAGTATTTT,CASSMVPSLPTDTQYF
TRBV9,TRBJ2-3,NA,TRBD2,TGTGCCAGCAGCGTAGGACTAGCGGGAGTCAGCACAGATACGCAGTATTTT,CASSVGLAGVSTDTQYF
TRBV19,TRBJ1-4,once,NA,TGTGCCAGTTCATCCTACCGGGACGAAAATGAAAAACTGTTTTTT,CASSSYRDENEKLFF
TRBV7-2,TRBJ2-7,NA,TRBD2,TGTGCCAGCAGCCGCCTAGCGGGGGTTTACTACGAGCAGTACTTC,CASSRLAGVYYEQYF
TRBV16,TRBJ1-5,NA,NA,TGTGCCAGCAGCCAATCGAGGGGGGGAAGCAATCAGCCCCAGCATTTT,CASSQSRGGSNQPQHF
TRBV5-5,TRBJ2-7,NA,NA,TGTGCCAGCAGAGGTCCGTACTCCTACGAGCAGTACTTC,CASRGPYSYEQYF
TRBV27,TRBJ1-1,NA,NA,TGTGCCAGCAGGTTAAGGTTGGGTTACACTGAAGCTTTCTTT,CASRLRLGYTEAFF
TRBV2,TRBJ2-3,NA,TRBD2,TGTGCCAGCAGTGGGACTAGCGGGAGATCAGATACGCAGTATTTT,CASSGTSGRSDTQYF
TRBV20-1,TRBJ2-1,NA,TRBD2,TGCAGTGCTGGGGGGGGAGAGCAGTTCTTC,CSAGGGEQFF
TRBV13,TRBJ2-7,NA,TRBD1,TGTGCCAGCAGTAACCAGAGGACAGGGGGGGTGGAGCAGTACTTC,CASSNQRTGGVEQYF
TRBV18,TRBJ1-1,NA,TRBD1,TGTGCCAGCTCACCGAGTCGGACAGGAGGATTGAACACTGAAGCTTTCTTT,CASSPSRTGGLNTEAFF
TRBV28,TRBJ2-7,once,TRBD2,TGTGCCAGCAGTTTAGGGACTAGAGGCTACGAGCAGTACTTC,CASSLGTRGYEQYF
TRBV2,TRBJ2-1,NA,TRBD1,TGTGCCAGCCTTTCCAGGGACAGGCAGTTCTTC,CASLSRDRQFF
TRBV19,TRBJ1-2,NA,NA,TGTGCCAGTAGTACTCACCGCCGAGGGGGGGCCCCTCAGTGGGGCTACACCTTC,CASSTHRRGGAPQWGYTF
TRBV7-2,TRBJ2-3,NA,TRBD1,TGTGCCAGCAGCTTAGAGAAGGGGGCCAACATGGTGCGGTATTTT,CASSLEKGANMVRYF
TRBV28,TRBJ1-5,NA,NA,TGTGCCAGCAGTTCTCATACCCCTGGCCTAGGTCAGCCCCAGCATTTT,CASSSHTPGLGQPQHF
TRBV7-6,TRBJ2-7,NA,NA,TGTGCCAGCAGCTCGGGCGGAGAGCAGTACTTC,CASSSGGEQYF
TRBV6-6,TRBJ2-1,NA,TRBD2,TGTGCCAGCACCCAAGCGGGAGGGCCCTACAATGAGCAGTTCTTC,CASTQAGGPYNEQFF
TRBV7-6,TRBJ2-7,NA,TRBD2,TGTGCCAGCAGCTTAGAGTGGTTGGGCGGGGGGCGGAGCGAGCAGTACTTC,CASSLEWLGGGRSEQYF
TRBV29-1,TRBJ1-1,NA,NA,TGCAGCGTCCGTTACCATTCGAACACTGAAGCTTTCTTT,CSVRYHSNTEAFF
TRBV6-1,TRBJ1-2,NA,NA,TGTGCCAGCAGAGGTGAGGGTTACTATGGCTACACCTTC,CASRGEGYYGYTF
TRBV2,TRBJ2-7,NA,NA,TGTGCCAGCCTCCGGACCCAAGGGGTCGAGCAGTACTTC,CASLRTQGVEQYF
TRBV13,TRBJ2-1,NA,NA,TGTGCCAGCAGCGCCGGACTTGGGCCGTACAATGAGCAGTTCTTC,CASSAGLGPYNEQFF
TRBV28,TRBJ2-2,NA,NA,TGTGCCAGCAGTATCCGGGACTCTTACCTTCCCGGGGAGCTGTTTTTT,CASSIRDSYLPGELFF
TRBV29-1,TRBJ1-1,NA,NA,TGCAGCGTTGAGGCTCGGGGTCCCCTTGAAGCTTTCTTT,CSVEARGPLEAFF
TRBV30,TRBJ1-1,few,NA,TGTGCCTGGAAGCCGGCTACAGGGAACACTGAAGCTTTCTTT,CAWKPATGNTEAFF